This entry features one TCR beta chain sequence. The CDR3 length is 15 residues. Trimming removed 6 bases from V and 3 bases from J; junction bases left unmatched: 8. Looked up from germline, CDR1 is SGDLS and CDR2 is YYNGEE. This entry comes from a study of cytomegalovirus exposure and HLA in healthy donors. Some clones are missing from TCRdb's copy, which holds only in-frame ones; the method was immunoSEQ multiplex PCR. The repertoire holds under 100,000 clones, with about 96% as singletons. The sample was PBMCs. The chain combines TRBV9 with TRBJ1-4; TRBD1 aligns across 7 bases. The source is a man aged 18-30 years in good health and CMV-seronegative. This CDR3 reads CASTEGGLANEKLFF. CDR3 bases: TGTGCCAGCACTGAAGGGGGCTTGGCTAATGAAAAACTGTTTTTT.